The 21 T cell receptor beta chains in this list originate from one sample, sequenced in a study of liver allograft versus peripheral blood T cells. The overall study: Hepatic allograft T cell receptor repertoires were evaluated relative to those present in recipients' peripheral blood.

TCRdb re-called the reads with MiXCR, one entry per CDR3 protein. The table lists approximately 9,800 distinct CDR3 sequences, roughly a quarter of them singletons. Receptor source: a human patient who had a liver transplant. Some T cells may be graft donor cells.

This clonotype has just a few counts. This chain links TRBV6-5 with TRBJ1-1; tentatively, D is TRBD1 (6 bases). CDR1 is MNHEY and CDR2 is SVGAGI in the germline V gene. V was shortened by 7 bases and J by 11 bases, with 23 bases between the two germline ends. The CDR3 is 14 amino acids. The CDR3 loop reads CASTDRTGGQGAFF. The DNA of the CDR3 is TGTGCCAGCACCGACCGTACAGGCGGTCAGGGGGCTTTCTTT.

The chain combines TRBV28 with TRBJ1-1; D is perhaps TRBD1 (6 bases). CDR1 is MDHEN and CDR2 is SYDVKM in the germline V gene. The CDR3 totals 13 residues. Trimming pared 2 bases from V and 6 bases from J, leaving 10 bases between. The CDR3: CASSLQGLSEAFF. Written as DNA, the CDR3 is TGTGCCAGCAGTTTACAGGGGCTCTCTGAAGCTTTCTTT.

There are a few counts of this clonotype. V usage is TRBV20-1 and J usage is TRBJ2-2, with 8 positions matching TRBD2. This CDR3 region has 14 residues. Trimming cost V 6 bases and J 0 bases; bases outside gene matches: 3. Germline lookup yields CDR1 DFQATT and CDR2 SNEGSKA (reference sequence). CDR3 nucleotides: TGCAGTGCCCCGGGACTAGCGAACACCGGGGAGCTGTTTTTT. Translated, it gives CSAPGLANTGELFF.

In regard to this clonotype: Just one base apart from a much larger clone, this may be a read error. The V and J genes are TRBV19 and TRBJ1-4; D unclear. CDR1 is LNHDA, CDR2 SQIVND, per germline (reference sequence). This CDR3 region has 13 residues. The CDR3: CASSTRPNEKLYF. The CDR3 region has the DNA TGTGCCAGTAGTACGCGACCTAATGAAAAACTGTATTTT.

This clonotype occurred many times. The V and J genes are TRBV20-1 and TRBJ1-4; D remains unclear. Germline assignment: CDR1 DFQATT and CDR2 SNEGSKA (reference sequence). This CDR3 is 17 amino acids long. Between the trimmed V and J ends, which lost 3 bases and 0 bases, there was a span of 17 bases. In DNA, the CDR3 is TGCAGTGCTAGGTTGCGGGCCCTGATTGCAACTAATGAAAAACTGTTTTTT. It is translated as CSARLRALIATNEKLFF.

This clonotype was picked up many times. V gene TRBV6-2 or TRBV6-3 combines with J gene TRBJ1-5; D gene uncertain. From germline, CDR1 is MNHEY and CDR2 SVGEGT. This CDR3 has 12 amino acids. V lost 6 bases and J lost 1, with 4 bases in between. The CDR3 reads CASRDSNQPQHF. CDR3 DNA sequence: TGTGCCAGCAGGGACAGCAATCAGCCCCAGCATTTT.

This clonotype was found a few times. The chain couples TRBV20-1 to TRBJ2-1, with TRBD2 matching 8 bases. The CDR3 extends over 14 amino acids. J gave up 4 bases and V 4 bases, and 6 bases lay outside the gene matches. CDR1 and CDR2 from the germline V gene are DFQATT and SNEGSKA (reference sequence). CDR3 residues: CSAISGGVYNEQFF. In DNA form, the CDR3 reads TGCAGTGCTATATCGGGGGGGGTTTACAATGAGCAGTTCTTC.

This chain links TRBV29-1 with TRBJ2-1; 9 nucleotides agree with TRBD1. The CDR3 is 16 residues long. The V gene's germline CDR1 is SQVTM and CDR2 ANQGSEA. The J segment lost 2 bases and the V segment lost 1 base, leaving 6 bases of the junction unmatched. The CDR3 DNA is TGCAGCGTTGAAGGAACGGACAGGGGCACCTACAATGAGCAGTTCTTC. The encoded protein is CSVEGTDRGTYNEQFF.

By share, this clonotype counts as medium-sized. CDR3 loop: CATSDSFVTGYTGELFF. Written as DNA, the CDR3 is TGTGCCACCAGTGATTCCTTCGTGACAGGATACACCGGGGAGCTGTTTTTT. This chain uses TRBV24-1 with TRBJ2-2, with a possible D match to TRBD1 (6 bases). Germline CDR1 reads KGHDR; CDR2 reads SFDVKD. Trimming removed 2 bases at V and 3 bases at J, with 15 bases between. This CDR3 spans 17 amino acids.

The chain uses TRBV9 and TRBJ2-1; the match to TRBD2 covers 12 bases. Germline loops: CDR1 SGDLS, CDR2 YYNGEE. The CDR3 is 19 amino acids. V gave up 6 bases and J gave up 3 bases; unmatched junction bases: 16. CDR3 residues: CASKRRGPGTSGLYNEQFF. The CDR3 DNA reads TGTGCCAGCAAGCGAAGGGGGCCGGGGACTAGCGGGCTCTACAATGAGCAGTTCTTC.

This clonotype was seen repeatedly, ten times or more. The chain employs TRBV7-2 and TRBJ1-5, with D possibly TRBD1 on 6 matching bases. Germline CDR1 and CDR2: SGHTA and FQGNSA. Between the trimmed V and J ends, which lost 9 bases and 2 bases, there was a span of 14 bases. CDR3 length: 14 amino acids. CDR3 sequence reads: CASGGAGGNQPQHF. CDR3 coding DNA: TGTGCCAGTGGGGGGGCCGGGGGCAATCAGCCCCAGCATTTT.

The chain couples TRBV7-2 to TRBJ2-7; D gene ambiguous. The CDR3 contains 12 residues. Trimming left V 5 bases short and J 3 bases short, with 8 bases between. Germline CDR1 SGHTA, CDR2 FQGNSA. The CDR3 is CASSLLGYEQYF. CDR3 nucleotides: TGTGCCAGCAGCCTGCTAGGCTACGAGCAGTACTTC.

This clonotype has ten or more counts. The rearrangement joins TRBV6-1 to TRBJ2-7; D gene uncertain. The V gene's germline CDR1 is MNHNS and CDR2 SASEGT. The CDR3 sequence is 14 residues long. V gave up 7 bases and J gave up 0 bases, with 13 bases separating them. In DNA form, the CDR3 reads TGTGCCAGCATCCTAGGGCTAAGCTCCTACGAGCAGTACTTC. Its translation is CASILGLSSYEQYF.

This clonotype was counted between two and nine times. The rearrangement links TRBV18 to TRBJ2-7; perhaps TRBD2 as D (6 bases). The germline V gene has CDR1 KGHSH and CDR2 LQKENI. The V end lost 4 bases, the J end lost 1 base, and 23 bases lay between the germline ends. The CDR3 loop spans 18 amino acids. The CDR3 is CASSHRPPGTLRSYEQYF. As DNA, the CDR3 is TGTGCCAGCTCACACCGACCGCCAGGGACTCTCAGGTCCTACGAGCAGTACTTC.

This clonotype showed up just a few times. V is TRBV20-1 and J is TRBJ1-5, with 8 bases matching TRBD1. The CDR3 runs 13 residues. J was trimmed by 6 bases and V by 3 bases; bases with no gene match: 4. The germline CDR1 and CDR2 sequences are DFQATT and SNEGSKA (reference sequence). The CDR3 region is CSASDRGFQPQHF. The CDR3 coding sequence is TGCAGTGCTAGTGACAGGGGATTTCAGCCCCAGCATTTT.

For this clonotype: This sequence may be a read error, since a much larger clone differs from it by one base. The chain employs TRBV19 and TRBJ1-3, with D possibly being TRBD1 (5 bases). This CDR3 is 17 amino acids long. Germline values: CDR1 LNHDA, CDR2 SQIVND (reference sequence). The CDR3 reads CASSRSHRDYSGNTIHF. The CDR3 DNA sequence: TGTGCCAGTAGTAGATCTCATAGGGACTACTCTGGAAACACCATACATTTT. The complete variable domain, with remaining parts taken from reference TRBV19 and TRBJ1-3, reads DGGITQSPKYLFRKEGQNVTLSCEQNLNHDAMYWYRQDPGQGLRLIYYSQIVNDFQKGDIAEGYSVSREKKESFPLTVTSAQKNPTAFYLCASSRSHRDYSGNTIHFGEGSWLTVV.

The V gene is TRBV28, the J gene TRBJ1-2; 8 bases are shared with TRBD1. V shed 2 bases, J shed 6 bases, and the junction held 14 bases outside the gene matches. Germline values: CDR1 MDHEN, CDR2 SYDVKM. The CDR3 is 17 amino acids. The CDR3, as DNA: TGTGCCAGCAGTTTACCCCCCCCCGACAGGGGCCTGCATGGCTACACCTTC. Its protein is CASSLPPPDRGLHGYTF.

This clonotype qualifies as medium-sized. The chain employs TRBV7-2 and TRBJ1-3; D call uncertain. Per the germline V gene, CDR1 is SGHTA and CDR2 is FQGNSA. The CDR3 extends over 16 amino acids. The ends were cut back, 4 bases at V and 4 bases at J, with 17 bases in the middle. The CDR3 region has the DNA TGTGCCAGCAGCTCCTCCGCGGTCGCTGGGGGAAACACCATATATTTT. Its translation is CASSSSAVAGGNTIYF.

This clonotype is medium-sized (0.01 to 0.1%) within its sample. The chain uses TRBV27 and TRBJ1-6; perhaps TRBD1 as D (5 bases). The germline V gene has CDR1 MNHEY and CDR2 SMNVEV (reference sequence). Trimming cost V 4 bases and J 0 bases, with 16 bases left between them. This CDR3 comprises 18 residues. The chain's CDR3 is CASSSGGPIVSYNSPLHF. The CDR3 DNA sequence: TGTGCCAGCAGTTCCGGGGGACCCATCGTCTCCTATAATTCACCCCTCCACTTT.

This rearrangement joins TRBV20-1 to TRBJ2-1; weak D call: TRBD2 (5 bases). CDR1 and CDR2 (germline): DFQATT, SNEGSKA (reference sequence). Trimming left V 7 bases short and J 4 bases short, with 17 bases between. This CDR3 region has 14 residues. Here the CDR3 reads CSGRRGGSYNEQFF. CDR3 DNA: TGCAGTGGGAGGCGTGGCGGTTCATACAATGAGCAGTTCTTC.

The rearrangement links TRBV28 to TRBJ1-3; D is unclear. The CDR3 covers 13 residues. Trimming removed 6 bases at V and 7 bases at J, with 13 bases between. The germline CDR1 and CDR2 sequences are MDHEN and SYDVKM. CDR3 coding DNA: TGTGCCAGCAGCCCTACACCCCCCAACACCATATATTTT. Its translation: CASSPTPPNTIYF.